In this sample, the clone carrying this T cell receptor beta chain turned up many times. There are 16 residues in the CDR3. Germline V lookup: CDR1 MNHEY, CDR2 SVGEGT. V trimming: 5 bases; J trimming: 0 bases; junction bases outside the gene matches: 6. The sample's time point: patch test 3, about 24 weeks after DPC sensitization. Treatment noted: therapeutic diphenylcyclopropenone sensitization with weekly scalp DPC. Unfractionated whole blood was the source of the extracted total RNA. TCRdb reprocessed the RACE reads via MiXCR and lists one record per CDR3 protein. The top ten hold about 2.7% of the sample, which has 100,000 to 120,000 distinct CDR3 sequences, under 40% seen once. The source of the sample is a study of human T cells and chemical hapten exposure.

The sample here was whole blood, taken in connection with sensitization to the hapten diphenylcyclopropenone (DPC). This receptor was taken from a man in his forties or fifties with alopecia areata. Some clones in this sample may be carry-over from other donors' samples. V gene TRBV6-2 or TRBV6-3 combines with J gene TRBJ2-5; 10 bases are a match to TRBD2. CDR3 sequence (DNA): TGTGCCAGCAGTCCCGAACTAGCGGGATACCAAGAGACCCAGTACTTC. Residues: CASSPELAGYQETQYF.